A single sample is the source of the 32 T cell receptor beta chains below, sequenced in a study of T cell responses to AZD1222 COVID-19 vaccine. Measured with immunoSEQ multiplex PCR; TCRdb has only the in-frame clones, and not every one. This sample carries more than 95,000 clones, 85% to 90% of them seen once, and the ten largest clones take around 9.1%. This specimen consisted of peripheral blood, obtained on day 0 of AZD1222 vaccination. The source of these receptors is an adult in good health.

This chain connects TRBV7-2 to TRBJ1-5; no firm D call. CDR1 is SGHTA, CDR2 FQGNSA, per germline. V was trimmed by 8 bases and J by 7 bases, leaving 15 bases between them. This CDR3 is 13 amino acids long. The CDR3 DNA is TGTGCCAGCTCGGACCGTTTCGGGCAGCCCCAGCATTTT. It yields the protein CASSDRFGQPQHF.

V is TRBV28 and J is TRBJ1-1; 10 bases agree with TRBD1. The V segment lost 7 bases and the J segment 5 bases; nucleotides outside the gene matches: 7. Germline CDR1 reads MDHEN; CDR2 reads SYDVKM. CDR3 length equals 14 residues. CDR3 nucleotides: TGTGCCAGCACCCCGACAGGGGGCTATACTGAAGCTTTCTTT. Translating it yields CASTPTGGYTEAFF.

The chain joins TRBV18 to TRBJ1-2; D ambiguous. Trimming pared 2 bases from V and 2 bases from J, leaving 6 bases between. In germline, CDR1 is KGHSH, CDR2 LQKENI. The CDR3 spans 13 residues. CDR3 DNA: TGTGCCAGCTCACCAGTAGGGAACTATGGCTACACCTTC. Translated, it gives CASSPVGNYGYTF.

This chain's CDR3 is CASSLAGLAGNDEQFF. The DNA of the CDR3 is TGTGCCAGCAGTTTAGCGGGACTAGCCGGAAATGATGAGCAGTTCTTC. This chain joins TRBV6-5 and TRBJ2-1; the match to TRBD2 covers 9 bases. V gave up 4 bases and J gave up 8 bases; unmatched junction bases: 12. The CDR3 length is 16 residues. Germline V lookup: CDR1 MNHEY, CDR2 SVGAGI.

The chain couples TRBV5-4 to TRBJ2-7; 10 nucleotides line up with TRBD2. The germline gives CDR1 SGHNT, CDR2 YYREEE (reference sequence). V dropped 2 bases and J dropped 4; count of bases not matched to a gene: 12. The CDR3 extends over 17 amino acids. CDR3 loop: CASSLGPLAGPPYEQYF. The CDR3 DNA sequence: TGTGCCAGCAGCTTAGGACCACTAGCGGGACCCCCTTACGAGCAGTACTTC.

This chain links TRBV5-4 with TRBJ1-1, with 7 bases identical to TRBD1. CDR3 length equals 14 residues. V gave up 4 bases and J gave up 5 bases; unmatched junction bases: 8. CDR1 SGHNT and CDR2 YYREEE come from the germline V gene (reference sequence). This chain's CDR3 is CASSRSTGRTEAFF. In nucleotides, the CDR3 is TGTGCCAGCAGCCGTTCGACAGGGCGGACTGAAGCTTTCTTT.

The chain couples TRBV30 to TRBJ1-5; D ambiguous. Germline CDR1 GTSNPN, CDR2 SVGIG (reference sequence). V dropped 0 bases and J dropped 2 bases, with 11 bases sitting between them. There are 15 residues in the CDR3. Here the CDR3 reads CAWSVRGRGNQPQHF. In DNA, the CDR3 is TGTGCCTGGAGTGTTCGAGGGAGGGGCAATCAGCCCCAGCATTTT.

This chain connects TRBV6-4 to TRBJ1-1, with D hard to call. V shed 3 bases and J shed 1 base, with 6 bases lying between them. Germline values: CDR1 MRHNA, CDR2 SNTAGT. This CDR3 is 13 amino acids long. The CDR3 spells CASSEQKNTEAFF. The DNA for the CDR3 is TGTGCCAGCAGTGAGCAGAAGAACACTGAAGCTTTCTTT.

The genes are TRBV19 and TRBJ2-3; 9 bases map to TRBD2. There are 14 residues in the CDR3. J lost 2 bases, V lost 6 bases, and 3 bases had no gene match. Germline CDR1 LNHDA, CDR2 SQIVND (reference sequence). For the CDR3, the DNA is TGTGCCAGTAGGCCTAGCGGGGTCACAGATACGCAGTATTTT. Amino acids: CASRPSGVTDTQYF.

The rearrangement links TRBV18 to TRBJ2-2, with TRBD2 as a possible D gene (5 bases). The CDR3 runs 14 residues. The V gene lost 1 base and the J gene lost 4 bases, with 7 bases spanning the gap. Germline CDR1 and CDR2: KGHSH and LQKENI. This CDR3 is CASSPREGTGELFF. Written as DNA, the CDR3 is TGTGCCAGCTCACCACGCGAGGGCACCGGGGAGCTGTTTTTT.

The rearrangement uses TRBV11-2 and TRBJ2-5, with D perhaps matching TRBD2 (5 bases). This CDR3 has 15 residues. Germline loops: CDR1 SGHAT, CDR2 FQNNGV. Trimming took 3 bases from V and 2 from J, leaving 13 bases between them. The CDR3 spells CASSFSTSLQETQYF. CDR3 in DNA: TGTGCCAGCAGCTTCTCCACTAGTCTTCAAGAGACCCAGTACTTC.

V is TRBV3-1 (or the pseudogene TRBV3-2) and J is TRBJ2-5; D not resolved. V lost 0 bases, J lost 2 bases, and 13 bases lay in between. CDR1 is LGHDT and CDR2 is YNNKEL in the germline V gene (reference sequence). This CDR3 has 16 residues. The DNA for the CDR3 is TGTGCCAGCAGCCAAGATAGGGCACCTAGACAAGAGACCCAGTACTTC. Protein: CASSQDRAPRQETQYF.

The chain carries TRBV5-8 and TRBJ1-2, with D maybe TRBD1 (6 bases). Germline CDR1 SGHTS, CDR2 YDEGEE. The CDR3 is 17 amino acids. V was trimmed by 9 bases and J by 2 bases, leaving 26 bases between them. CDR3 loop: CAIEKRQDVKVNYGYTF. In DNA form, the CDR3 reads TGTGCCATCGAGAAACGACAGGACGTAAAAGTGAACTATGGCTACACCTTC.

V gene TRBV28 combines with J gene TRBJ2-3; D is possibly TRBD2 (5 bases). The CDR3 spans 16 residues. Trimming cost V 7 bases and J 0 bases, with 17 bases left between them. Germline CDR1 MDHEN, CDR2 SYDVKM. The CDR3: CASTSPPGMSTDTQYF. The DNA of the CDR3 is TGTGCCAGCACCTCACCCCCGGGGATGAGCACAGATACGCAGTATTTT.

In DNA form, the CDR3 reads TGCGCCAGCAGTCAATCGGGTGTTGGTCTCTACGAGCAGTACTTC. It codes for CASSQSGVGLYEQYF. This rearrangement joins TRBV23-1 to TRBJ2-7; unclear D gene. TRBV23-1 is an ORF, with its function uncertain. The V end lost 0 bases, the J end lost 3 bases, and 12 bases lay between the germline ends. The CDR3 spans 15 residues.

The chain is built from TRBV5-1 and TRBJ2-7; perhaps TRBD2 as D (6 bases). V was pared by 7 bases and J by 1 base, with 15 bases between. The germline CDR1 and CDR2 sequences are SGHRS and YFSETQ. This CDR3 has 14 residues. Written as DNA, the CDR3 is TGCGCCAGCCAACCGGGGACTCCTTCCTACGAGCAGTACTTC. It specifies CASQPGTPSYEQYF.

The chain joins TRBV4-2 to TRBJ2-7; no clear D. V was trimmed by 4 bases and J by 1 base, leaving 8 bases between them. The CDR3 is 13 amino acids. In germline, CDR1 is LGHNA, CDR2 YNFKEQ. CDR3 bases: TGTGCCAGCAGCCCAGGACCTTCCTACGAGCAGTACTTC. As protein: CASSPGPSYEQYF.

The sample holds one count of this clone. V usage is TRBV24-1 and J usage is TRBJ2-2, with TRBD1 matching 7 bases. This CDR3 is 17 amino acids long. Germline V gene lookup returns CDR1 KGHDR and CDR2 SFDVKD. Unmatched junction bases numbered 13, after V lost 6 bases and J lost 4 bases. The CDR3 DNA reads TGTGCCACCAGTAAATGGACAGGACCGCGTGGCACCGGGGAGCTGTTTTTT. This encodes CATSKWTGPRGTGELFF.

The rearrangement uses TRBV7-9 and TRBJ2-5; 9 nucleotides agree with TRBD1. The J segment lost 5 bases and the V segment lost 5 bases, leaving 9 bases of the junction unmatched. CDR1 SEHNR and CDR2 FQNEAQ come from the germline V gene (reference sequence). This CDR3 is 15 amino acids long. As DNA, the CDR3 is TGTGCCAGCAGCCGAGACAGGGGGGAGTTTGAGACCCAGTACTTC. Translated, it gives CASSRDRGEFETQYF.

CDR3 loop: CSAGDRGRDTQYF. The CDR3 coding sequence is TGCAGCGCTGGGGACAGGGGGCGAGATACGCAGTATTTT. The rearrangement joins TRBV29-1 to TRBJ2-3; 12 positions match TRBD1. The CDR3 sequence is 13 residues long. Trimming removed 7 bases from V and 5 bases from J; junction bases left unmatched: 4. The V gene's germline CDR1 is SQVTM and CDR2 ANQGSEA.

The CDR3: CASSQGGLAGGYEQYF. The CDR3 DNA follows: TGTGCCAGCAGCCAGGGGGGACTAGCGGGAGGGTACGAGCAGTACTTC. This chain uses TRBV28 with TRBJ2-7; 16 positions agree with TRBD2. CDR3 length equals 16 residues. In germline, CDR1 is MDHEN, CDR2 SYDVKM. Trimming at V came to 6 bases and at J to 4 bases, leaving 6 bases not matched to a gene.

The rearrangement links TRBV7-3 to TRBJ1-1; TRBD1 agrees at 9 bases. CDR3 length equals 14 residues. The germline gives CDR1 SGHTA, CDR2 FQGTGA. The V segment lost 4 bases and the J segment 1 base; nucleotides outside the gene matches: 1. CDR3 bases: TGTGCCAGCAGCTCGGGACAGGGGAACACTGAAGCTTTCTTT. It translates to CASSSGQGNTEAFF.

This chain connects TRBV7-6 to TRBJ2-2; 11 bases agree with TRBD2. Trimming at V came to 3 bases and at J to 7 bases, leaving 22 bases not matched to a gene. Germline assignment: CDR1 SGHVS and CDR2 FNYEAQ. CDR3 size: 21 residues. In DNA form, the CDR3 reads TGTGCCAGCAGCTTCCGGACTAGCGGGCTAGCGGGAGAAATTAGGGGCGGGGAGCTGTTTTTT. Translating gives CASSFRTSGLAGEIRGGELFF.

The chain recombines TRBV20-1 with TRBJ2-3; D unclear. CDR3 length: 12 amino acids. Germline V CDR1 and CDR2: DFQATT, SNEGSKA (reference sequence). V lost 3 bases to trimming and J lost 3 bases, with 7 bases between them. CDR3 in amino acids: CSASTETDTQYF. CDR3 coding DNA: TGCAGTGCTAGTACTGAAACAGATACGCAGTATTTT.

The chain employs TRBV28 and TRBJ1-1; D uncertain. This CDR3 has 14 amino acids. CDR1 and CDR2 from the germline V gene are MDHEN and SYDVKM. V was pared by 3 bases and J by 4 bases, with 12 bases between. The CDR3 nucleotides read TGTGCCAGCAGTTTTACTAAAACGGGCACTGAAGCTTTCTTT. This gives the protein CASSFTKTGTEAFF.

The chain uses TRBV10-3 and TRBJ2-3; 9 nucleotides agree with TRBD1. This CDR3 comprises 13 residues. Germline-derived CDR1 and CDR2 are ENHRY and SYGVKD. The trim removed 6 bases at V and 6 bases at J, leaving 4 bases unmatched. CDR3 amino acids: CAIRGQGVDTQYF. In DNA, the CDR3 is TGTGCCATCAGGGGACAGGGTGTTGATACGCAGTATTTT.

CDR3 nucleotides: TGTGCCAGCAGTTACTCGGGGGGAACTGAAGCTTTCTTT. Translating gives CASSYSGGTEAFF. V usage is TRBV6-6 and J usage is TRBJ1-1, with a possible D match to TRBD1 (5 bases). Trimming took off 0 bases at V and 5 bases at J, with 7 bases between the two ends. Germline V gives CDR1 MNHNY, CDR2 SVGAGI (reference sequence). The CDR3 contains 13 residues.

This chain uses TRBV5-5 with TRBJ2-5; the match to TRBD2 covers 14 bases. Germline CDR1 reads SGHKS; CDR2 reads YYEKEE (reference sequence). Losses at the gene ends were 4 bases for V and 3 bases for J; bases not matched to a gene: 5. This CDR3 region has 16 residues. This chain's CDR3 is CASSRGLAGVEETQYF. In DNA form, the CDR3 reads TGTGCCAGCAGCAGGGGACTAGCGGGAGTAGAAGAGACCCAGTACTTC.

This rearrangement joins TRBV27 to TRBJ2-2; possible D gene TRBD2, 7 bases. This CDR3 spans 14 amino acids. Germline V gives CDR1 MNHEY, CDR2 SMNVEV (reference sequence). Trimming pared 5 bases from V and 4 bases from J, leaving 11 bases between. CDR3 DNA: TGTGCCAGCAGTGTAAGGGGGGGCACCGGGGAGCTGTTTTTT. Translation gives CASSVRGGTGELFF.

Only one count was recorded for this clone. The chain links TRBV10-3 to TRBJ1-2; 9 bases match TRBD1. CDR3 length equals 15 residues. Germline CDR1 ENHRY, CDR2 SYGVKD. Germline trimming cut 2 bases from V and 8 bases from J; bases unmatched to any gene: 9. CDR3 protein: CAISETTGGAYGYTF. The CDR3 nucleotides read TGTGCCATCAGTGAGACGACAGGGGGAGCCTACGGCTACACCTTC.

CDR3 amino acids: CASSHFGIDEQYF. The DNA for the CDR3 is TGCGCCAGCAGTCATTTCGGTATCGACGAGCAGTACTTC. The J gene is TRBJ2-7, the V gene TRBV23-1; no reliable D call. TRBV23-1 is placed among ORFs of uncertain function. The CDR3 totals 13 residues. The V end lost 3 bases, the J end lost 5 bases, and 11 bases lay between the germline ends.

The rearrangement joins TRBV14 to TRBJ1-1; 8 bases fit TRBD1. With 4 bases clipped from V and 5 bases from J, the junction kept 3 bases outside the gene matches. This CDR3 comprises 13 residues. CDR1 is SGHDN and CDR2 is FVKESK in the germline V gene. In DNA, the CDR3 is TGTGCCAGCAGCCTTACAGGGGGTACTGAAGCTTTCTTT. This translates into CASSLTGGTEAFF. Combining the CDR3 with reference TRBV14 and TRBJ1-1 gives the whole variable domain EAGVTQFPSHSVIEKGQTVTLRCDPISGHDNLYWYRRVMGKEIKFLLHFVKESKQDESGMPNNRFLAERTGGTYSTLKVQPAELEDSGVYFCASSLTGGTEAFFGQGTRLTVV.